The clone carrying this TCR gamma chain was detected only a few times. Sequencing used genomic DNA taken from PBMCs of patients and controls. This entry comes from a study of gamma delta lymphoproliferative disorders and STAT genes. TCRdb re-called clones from the multiplex PCR reads using CATT. The sample yields roughly 4,500 gamma-chain clones, approximately 7.9% seen once. CDR1 is VENAVY and CDR2 is YDSYNSRV in the germline V gene. V shed 6 bases, J shed 0 bases, and the junction held 4 bases outside the gene matches. This CDR3 region has 14 residues. Sequenced material: blood. This rearrangement joins TRGV8 to TRGJP1. Because TCRdb records no J gene, it was assigned here through a match of the DNA to germline. The TCR originated in a human donor in good health. The CDR3 protein is CATWSYTTGWFKIF. The CDR3 nucleotides read TGTGCCACCTGGTCTTATACCACTGGTTGGTTCAAGATATTT.